This TCR beta chain originates from a study of OX40 agonist ivuxolimab in advanced cancers. Study context: Patients were dosed with the agonistic anti-OX40 (CD134) antibody ivuxolimab. Prior anti-PD-1, anti-PD-L1 or anti-CTLA-4 therapy was allowed; approximately 41% had some.

Concerning this clone: Its antigen is as yet unknown.

Baseline was the first blood sampling point, followed by cycle 4 day 1 and cycle 7 day 1. Trimming shortened V by 4 bases and J by 1 base, and 7 bases separated the two germline ends. CDR1 is MNHNS, CDR2 SASEGT, per germline. The CDR3 spans 13 residues. Whole-study results and caveats: At 0.1 to 3.0 mg/kg and by week 6, clonal expansion occurred in CD4+ and CD8+ blood T cells.

Using immunoSEQ multiplex PCR, the repertoire was profiled, and TCRdb retains in-frame clones only, with some absent. Of approximately 76,000 clones in the sample, more than 85% are singletons; the top ten hold 8.5% to 10%. The receptor comes from an adult with an advanced solid tumor such as melanoma, head and neck, liver or kidney cancer. The sequences come from CD4+ or CD8+ T cells sorted from blood, collected in a trial of the OX40 agonist ivuxolimab. This rearrangement joins TRBV6-1 to TRBJ1-2; D unresolved. This CDR3 is CASSAAINYGYTF. CDR3 DNA: TGTGCCAGCAGTGCGGCCATTAACTATGGCTACACCTTC.